The present T cell receptor (beta chain) was sequenced within a study of T cells in narcolepsy. TCRdb keeps only in-frame clones here, not all; method: immunoSEQ multiplex PCR. The sample records tens of thousands of clones, roughly 80% being singletons. Concerning this clone itself: What it binds is not known.

Broader study findings: Reportedly, autoreactive clonotypes were serially detected in patients' blood but not controls'.

The TCR originated in a human donor with narcolepsy. The sample consisted of CD45RA- memory CD4+ T cells from PBMCs.

The CDR3 here is CASSPEGDVSTDTQYF. For the CDR3, the DNA is TGTGCCAGCTCACCAGAGGGGGACGTAAGCACAGATACGCAGTATTTT. This sequence joins TRBV18 and TRBJ2-3; tentative D call: TRBD1 (6 bases). With 2 bases removed from V and 0 bases from J, the gap between germline ends came to 12 bases. The germline V gene encodes CDR1 KGHSH and CDR2 LQKENI. This CDR3 comprises 16 residues.